This TCR beta chain was captured by sequencing in a study of regulatory T cells in long-lasting Graves disease. Sample time point: newly diagnosed GD, antithyroid drugs for less than 3 months. RNA extracted from PBMCs served as the sequencing template. This clonotype was observed at least ten times. Its antigen is currently unknown. Overall study results and limits: TRBV28 was favored in persistent disease, as were TRBJ1-2 and TRBJ2-5. Persistent patients had a count of shared public clonotypes (approximately 2,800) that exceeded that of new patients (roughly 1,000).

CDR3-region Arm-PCR and iRepertoire HTBI primers produced the TCR beta libraries. TCRdb used MiXCR to reprocess the multiplex PCR reads, holding one entry per CDR3 protein. The sample contains about 520,000 distinct CDR3 sequences, around 12% of which appear only once. The germline V gene has CDR1 DFQATT and CDR2 SNEGSKA (reference sequence). CDR3 length: 15 amino acids. The V end lost 6 bases, the J end lost 1 base, and 16 bases lay between the germline ends. This same sample was also taken into another study, of T cells in Graves' hyperthyroidism and ophthalmopathy. That work adds: RT-PCR in the first round (using the HTBI primer set) targeted the TCR CDR3. Model-based prediction identified ophthalmopathy a median around 6.5 months prior to its onset.

This receptor was taken from a woman in her twenties or thirties with Graves disease. This material consisted of peripheral blood mononuclear cells (PBMCs), taken at new diagnosis, from a patient treated with antithyroid drugs. The chain couples TRBV20-1 to TRBJ2-4, with D possibly being TRBD1 (6 bases). The CDR3 sequence: CSAARTGKAKNIQYF. DNA for the CDR3: TGCAGTGCCGCCCGAACAGGGAAGGCCAAAAACATTCAGTACTTC.